This T cell receptor beta chain is drawn from a study of response to subunit inactivated influenza vaccine. As to this clonotype: Its antigen remains unidentified.

Findings and caveats of the study: The authors put forward the suggestion that each seasonal influenza vaccination may bring in only a limited number of new T cells.

In TCRdb, the RT-PCR reads were re-called with MiXCR into one record per CDR3 protein. This sample has about 650,000 distinct CDR3 sequences, with 15% to 19% found just once. Trimming left V 1 base short and J 3 bases short, with 12 bases between. Looked up from germline, CDR1 is SEHNR and CDR2 is FQNEAQ (reference sequence). CDR3 size: 15 residues. Sequenced here: PBMCs from blood, sampled roughly 12 days after vaccination. This sequence originates from a man in his fifties or sixties who received an inactivated influenza vaccine. The chain is built from TRBV7-9 and TRBJ1-2; perhaps TRBD1 as D (5 bases). The CDR3 loop is CASSLDFGTDYGYTF. CDR3 DNA sequence: TGTGCCAGCAGCTTAGATTTCGGGACGGACTATGGCTACACCTTC.